The present TCR beta chain was sequenced within a study of spatial heterogeneity in lung cancer. About the research overall: On average, each unique TCR and UMI combination appeared more than ten times in raw reads.

Indicated time point: sample taken at primary tumor resection. Samples came from around 70 TRACERx patients with untreated early-stage lung cancer. Sequencing was performed on whole RNA extracted from tumor and nontumor lung tissue, or from frozen PBMC, and the material was left unsorted. Via MiXCR, TCRdb re-called the 5' RACE reads, giving one row per CDR3 protein. The profile shows about 16,000 distinct CDR3 sequences, around 5.5% of them singletons. The CDR3 is made up of 13 amino acids. CDR1 is LGHDT, CDR2 YNNKEL, per germline (reference sequence). V gave up 1 base and J gave up 5 bases, with 9 bases separating them. Study observations and caveats: Intratumoral expanded alpha and beta TCR counts were found to track tumor mutation counts. Beta chains had approximately 12% coverage of tumor T cells, and alpha chains had about 7%.

This clonotype was found a few times. Its antigen is undetermined. With the library built for alpha chains, this beta chain is off target and its frequency is not meaningful. The sequence was collected from a female donor with early-stage non-small cell lung cancer. Source: lung tumor tissue, taken at surgery. The V gene is TRBV3-1, the J gene TRBJ2-7; D gene unclear. CDR3 sequence: CASSQGVGNEQYF. In DNA form, the CDR3 reads TGTGCCAGCAGCCAAGGAGTGGGGAACGAGCAGTACTTC.